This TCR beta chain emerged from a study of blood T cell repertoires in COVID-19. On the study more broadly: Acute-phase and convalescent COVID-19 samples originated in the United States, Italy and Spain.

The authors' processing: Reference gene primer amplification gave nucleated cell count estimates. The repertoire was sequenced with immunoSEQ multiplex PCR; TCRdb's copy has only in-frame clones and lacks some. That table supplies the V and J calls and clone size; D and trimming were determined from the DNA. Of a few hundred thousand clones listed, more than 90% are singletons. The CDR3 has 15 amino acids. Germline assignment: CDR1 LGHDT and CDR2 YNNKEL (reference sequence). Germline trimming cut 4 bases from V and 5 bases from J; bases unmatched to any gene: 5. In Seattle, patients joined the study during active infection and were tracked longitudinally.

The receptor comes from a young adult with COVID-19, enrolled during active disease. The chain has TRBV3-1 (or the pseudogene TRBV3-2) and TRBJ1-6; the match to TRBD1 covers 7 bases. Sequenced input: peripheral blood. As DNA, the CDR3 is TGTGCCAGCAGCCCGACAGGGATGAATAATTCACCCCTCCACTTT. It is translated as CASSPTGMNNSPLHF.